Following are 4 T cell receptor beta chains from one sample sequenced in a study of beta chain features in type 1 diabetes (dated by TCRdb to between 2018 and 2020). The library was built by means of the immunoSEQ multiplex PCR assay. All of the isolated RNA was reverse transcribed with the High Capacity cDNA Reverse Transcription Kit, so expressed TCRB transcripts were sequenced. TCRdb stores this immuneACCESS table with in-frame sequences only. Part of the clones is absent; in the studies checked, under half of the shortfall reflects unresolved V genes, and no reason is known for the rest. The sample yields 250,000 to 350,000 clones; roughly 11% were counted once. The top ten hold roughly 0.014% of the sample. Material: naive CD4+ T cells from blood. The sample's cell subset or site label is to be understood as: true naive CD4+ T cells. Every receptor here comes from a woman aged 30 to 39 in good health.

This clone showed up many times. The genes are TRBV4-3 and TRBJ1-1; TRBD1 agrees at 7 bases. The CDR3 is made up of 13 amino acids. V shed 7 bases, J shed 5 bases, and the junction held 7 bases outside the gene matches. From germline, CDR1 is LGHNA and CDR2 YSLEER. CDR3: CASTPGQKTEAFF. The CDR3 DNA is TGCGCCAGCACCCCGGGACAGAAGACTGAAGCTTTCTTT.

The chain couples TRBV6-5 to TRBJ2-2; 9 nucleotides align to TRBD1. Germline CDR1 and CDR2: MNHEY and SVGAGI. After removal of 0 bases from V and 4 bases from J, the junction contained 0 bases not matched to a gene. The CDR3 has 15 residues. The CDR3 region is CASSYSQGATGELFF. The CDR3 nucleotides read TGTGCCAGCAGTTACTCACAGGGGGCCACCGGGGAGCTGTTTTTT.

This clone occurred a few times. Distinct nucleotide sequences in the sample also encode this CDR3. The chain is built from TRBV18 and TRBJ2-1, with D perhaps matching TRBD1 or TRBD2 (5 bases each). V lost 6 bases and J 0 bases, leaving 9 bases between the germline ends. The CDR3 runs 14 residues. CDR1 KGHSH and CDR2 LQKENI come from the germline V gene. DNA of the CDR3: TGTGCCAGCTCCCCAGGGAGCTCCTACAATGAGCAGTTCTTC. Protein sequence: CASSPGSSYNEQFF.

The chain has TRBV7-3 and TRBJ2-1, with 14 bases aligning to TRBD2. The CDR3 sequence is 15 residues long. CDR1 is SGHTA and CDR2 is FQGTGA in the germline V gene. Losses at the gene ends were 4 bases for V and 6 bases for J; bases not matched to a gene: 2. The CDR3 DNA is TGTGCCAGCAGCTCGGGACTAGCGGGAGTCAATGAGCAGTTCTTC. Encoded protein: CASSSGLAGVNEQFF.